This TCR beta chain was sequenced for a study of T cell repertoires in cytomegalovirus infection. Across the study: Public signatures in TCR beta pointed to CMV infection and matching HLA type.

Study-level results: Cumulative public TCR beta family frequency identified CMV carriers with the relevant HLA. The ex vivo response showed dominance by HLA-C-restricted CMV-specific TCR beta clonotypes.

Comments on this clonotype: Its antigen is not known. Since a much larger clone is just one base distant, this may be a read error.

Using its own MiXCR run on the reads, TCRdb lists one record per CDR3 protein. Of around 630,000 distinct CDR3 sequences listed, 20% to 25% are singletons. Per germline, CDR1 SGHTA and CDR2 FQGNSA. This CDR3 is built from 15 residues. This clonotype was sampled from a human donor in good health (CMV status not recorded). Some clones in this sample may be carry-over from other donors' samples. Sequencing was done on a sample of CD8+ T cells from PBMCs. The chain links TRBV7-2 to TRBJ1-2; possible D gene TRBD1, 5 bases. CDR3 region: CANSPWGTPADGYTF. CDR3 bases: TGTGCCAACAGCCCCTGGGGCACCCCAGCGGATGGCTACACCTTC.